This TCR beta chain is from a study of shared clonotypes between healthy human individuals. The CDR3 length is 14 residues. V was clipped by 3 bases and J by 7 bases, with 16 bases between them. CDR1 is SGDLS and CDR2 is YYNGEE in the germline V gene. Sequencing was performed with immunoSEQ multiplex PCR; in TCRdb, only in-frame clones are kept and a portion is missing. The sample contains around 2.5 million clones, 93% of which appear only once. V is TRBV9 and J is TRBJ2-5; a possible D gene is TRBD2 (6 bases). The TCR comes from a man younger than 35 in good health. Some clones in this sample may be carry-over from other donors' samples. Sample: naive CD4+ T cells from PBMCs. The subset is: CD45RA+ positively selected. CDR3 protein: CASSAGVTRGTQYF. CDR3 in DNA: TGTGCCAGCAGCGCGGGGGTCACTAGGGGGACCCAGTACTTC.